This entry concerns a single T cell receptor beta chain. Sequenced material consisted of expressed TCRB transcripts (all of the isolated RNA was reverse transcribed). Sequencing used immunoSEQ multiplex PCR; TCRdb keeps in-frame clones, though not all of them. The repertoire holds approximately 150,000 clones, with 10% as singletons. The data were obtained in a study of beta chain features in type 1 diabetes. Germline V gene lookup returns CDR1 SQVTM and CDR2 ANQGSEA. V trimming: 6 bases; J trimming: 4 bases; junction bases outside the gene matches: 3. CDR3 size: 13 residues. Sequencing was done on a sample of naive CD4+ T cells from blood. The chain couples TRBV29-1 to TRBJ2-5, with 12 positions matching TRBD1. The source of this sequence is a man between 18 and 29 years old in good health. CDR3 loop: CSVGTGGRETQYF. In nucleotides, the CDR3 is TGCAGCGTGGGGACAGGGGGCAGAGAGACCCAGTACTTC.